This entry features one T cell receptor beta chain sequence. What it recognizes is unknown. This sample was taken from a study of graft-versus-host responses after intestinal transplantation. Study-level background: Multivisceral, liver-intestinal, or isolated intestinal grafts were transplanted into recipients. The whole recipient group had anti-thymocyte globulin induction followed by tacrolimus and steroids for roughly three years.

Overall study findings and caveats: The authors found GvH clones in recipient marrow, some appearing first in ileum or blood.

Sequencing used immunoSEQ multiplex PCR; TCRdb keeps in-frame clones, though not all of them. The sample carries approximately 90,000 clones, roughly 90% recorded once. The CDR3 loop spans 13 amino acids. V lost 6 bases, J lost 3 bases, and 0 bases stayed unmatched. From germline, CDR1 is MNHNS and CDR2 SASEGT. The sequence was collected from a human donor who was the organ donor for an intestinal transplant. Material: unstimulated CD8+ T cells sorted from spleen or lymph node cells, obtained before transplant. This rearrangement joins TRBV6-1 to TRBJ2-1, with TRBD2 matching 9 bases. The CDR3 loop is CASRLAGYNEQFF. DNA for the CDR3: TGTGCCAGCAGACTAGCGGGCTACAATGAGCAGTTCTTC.